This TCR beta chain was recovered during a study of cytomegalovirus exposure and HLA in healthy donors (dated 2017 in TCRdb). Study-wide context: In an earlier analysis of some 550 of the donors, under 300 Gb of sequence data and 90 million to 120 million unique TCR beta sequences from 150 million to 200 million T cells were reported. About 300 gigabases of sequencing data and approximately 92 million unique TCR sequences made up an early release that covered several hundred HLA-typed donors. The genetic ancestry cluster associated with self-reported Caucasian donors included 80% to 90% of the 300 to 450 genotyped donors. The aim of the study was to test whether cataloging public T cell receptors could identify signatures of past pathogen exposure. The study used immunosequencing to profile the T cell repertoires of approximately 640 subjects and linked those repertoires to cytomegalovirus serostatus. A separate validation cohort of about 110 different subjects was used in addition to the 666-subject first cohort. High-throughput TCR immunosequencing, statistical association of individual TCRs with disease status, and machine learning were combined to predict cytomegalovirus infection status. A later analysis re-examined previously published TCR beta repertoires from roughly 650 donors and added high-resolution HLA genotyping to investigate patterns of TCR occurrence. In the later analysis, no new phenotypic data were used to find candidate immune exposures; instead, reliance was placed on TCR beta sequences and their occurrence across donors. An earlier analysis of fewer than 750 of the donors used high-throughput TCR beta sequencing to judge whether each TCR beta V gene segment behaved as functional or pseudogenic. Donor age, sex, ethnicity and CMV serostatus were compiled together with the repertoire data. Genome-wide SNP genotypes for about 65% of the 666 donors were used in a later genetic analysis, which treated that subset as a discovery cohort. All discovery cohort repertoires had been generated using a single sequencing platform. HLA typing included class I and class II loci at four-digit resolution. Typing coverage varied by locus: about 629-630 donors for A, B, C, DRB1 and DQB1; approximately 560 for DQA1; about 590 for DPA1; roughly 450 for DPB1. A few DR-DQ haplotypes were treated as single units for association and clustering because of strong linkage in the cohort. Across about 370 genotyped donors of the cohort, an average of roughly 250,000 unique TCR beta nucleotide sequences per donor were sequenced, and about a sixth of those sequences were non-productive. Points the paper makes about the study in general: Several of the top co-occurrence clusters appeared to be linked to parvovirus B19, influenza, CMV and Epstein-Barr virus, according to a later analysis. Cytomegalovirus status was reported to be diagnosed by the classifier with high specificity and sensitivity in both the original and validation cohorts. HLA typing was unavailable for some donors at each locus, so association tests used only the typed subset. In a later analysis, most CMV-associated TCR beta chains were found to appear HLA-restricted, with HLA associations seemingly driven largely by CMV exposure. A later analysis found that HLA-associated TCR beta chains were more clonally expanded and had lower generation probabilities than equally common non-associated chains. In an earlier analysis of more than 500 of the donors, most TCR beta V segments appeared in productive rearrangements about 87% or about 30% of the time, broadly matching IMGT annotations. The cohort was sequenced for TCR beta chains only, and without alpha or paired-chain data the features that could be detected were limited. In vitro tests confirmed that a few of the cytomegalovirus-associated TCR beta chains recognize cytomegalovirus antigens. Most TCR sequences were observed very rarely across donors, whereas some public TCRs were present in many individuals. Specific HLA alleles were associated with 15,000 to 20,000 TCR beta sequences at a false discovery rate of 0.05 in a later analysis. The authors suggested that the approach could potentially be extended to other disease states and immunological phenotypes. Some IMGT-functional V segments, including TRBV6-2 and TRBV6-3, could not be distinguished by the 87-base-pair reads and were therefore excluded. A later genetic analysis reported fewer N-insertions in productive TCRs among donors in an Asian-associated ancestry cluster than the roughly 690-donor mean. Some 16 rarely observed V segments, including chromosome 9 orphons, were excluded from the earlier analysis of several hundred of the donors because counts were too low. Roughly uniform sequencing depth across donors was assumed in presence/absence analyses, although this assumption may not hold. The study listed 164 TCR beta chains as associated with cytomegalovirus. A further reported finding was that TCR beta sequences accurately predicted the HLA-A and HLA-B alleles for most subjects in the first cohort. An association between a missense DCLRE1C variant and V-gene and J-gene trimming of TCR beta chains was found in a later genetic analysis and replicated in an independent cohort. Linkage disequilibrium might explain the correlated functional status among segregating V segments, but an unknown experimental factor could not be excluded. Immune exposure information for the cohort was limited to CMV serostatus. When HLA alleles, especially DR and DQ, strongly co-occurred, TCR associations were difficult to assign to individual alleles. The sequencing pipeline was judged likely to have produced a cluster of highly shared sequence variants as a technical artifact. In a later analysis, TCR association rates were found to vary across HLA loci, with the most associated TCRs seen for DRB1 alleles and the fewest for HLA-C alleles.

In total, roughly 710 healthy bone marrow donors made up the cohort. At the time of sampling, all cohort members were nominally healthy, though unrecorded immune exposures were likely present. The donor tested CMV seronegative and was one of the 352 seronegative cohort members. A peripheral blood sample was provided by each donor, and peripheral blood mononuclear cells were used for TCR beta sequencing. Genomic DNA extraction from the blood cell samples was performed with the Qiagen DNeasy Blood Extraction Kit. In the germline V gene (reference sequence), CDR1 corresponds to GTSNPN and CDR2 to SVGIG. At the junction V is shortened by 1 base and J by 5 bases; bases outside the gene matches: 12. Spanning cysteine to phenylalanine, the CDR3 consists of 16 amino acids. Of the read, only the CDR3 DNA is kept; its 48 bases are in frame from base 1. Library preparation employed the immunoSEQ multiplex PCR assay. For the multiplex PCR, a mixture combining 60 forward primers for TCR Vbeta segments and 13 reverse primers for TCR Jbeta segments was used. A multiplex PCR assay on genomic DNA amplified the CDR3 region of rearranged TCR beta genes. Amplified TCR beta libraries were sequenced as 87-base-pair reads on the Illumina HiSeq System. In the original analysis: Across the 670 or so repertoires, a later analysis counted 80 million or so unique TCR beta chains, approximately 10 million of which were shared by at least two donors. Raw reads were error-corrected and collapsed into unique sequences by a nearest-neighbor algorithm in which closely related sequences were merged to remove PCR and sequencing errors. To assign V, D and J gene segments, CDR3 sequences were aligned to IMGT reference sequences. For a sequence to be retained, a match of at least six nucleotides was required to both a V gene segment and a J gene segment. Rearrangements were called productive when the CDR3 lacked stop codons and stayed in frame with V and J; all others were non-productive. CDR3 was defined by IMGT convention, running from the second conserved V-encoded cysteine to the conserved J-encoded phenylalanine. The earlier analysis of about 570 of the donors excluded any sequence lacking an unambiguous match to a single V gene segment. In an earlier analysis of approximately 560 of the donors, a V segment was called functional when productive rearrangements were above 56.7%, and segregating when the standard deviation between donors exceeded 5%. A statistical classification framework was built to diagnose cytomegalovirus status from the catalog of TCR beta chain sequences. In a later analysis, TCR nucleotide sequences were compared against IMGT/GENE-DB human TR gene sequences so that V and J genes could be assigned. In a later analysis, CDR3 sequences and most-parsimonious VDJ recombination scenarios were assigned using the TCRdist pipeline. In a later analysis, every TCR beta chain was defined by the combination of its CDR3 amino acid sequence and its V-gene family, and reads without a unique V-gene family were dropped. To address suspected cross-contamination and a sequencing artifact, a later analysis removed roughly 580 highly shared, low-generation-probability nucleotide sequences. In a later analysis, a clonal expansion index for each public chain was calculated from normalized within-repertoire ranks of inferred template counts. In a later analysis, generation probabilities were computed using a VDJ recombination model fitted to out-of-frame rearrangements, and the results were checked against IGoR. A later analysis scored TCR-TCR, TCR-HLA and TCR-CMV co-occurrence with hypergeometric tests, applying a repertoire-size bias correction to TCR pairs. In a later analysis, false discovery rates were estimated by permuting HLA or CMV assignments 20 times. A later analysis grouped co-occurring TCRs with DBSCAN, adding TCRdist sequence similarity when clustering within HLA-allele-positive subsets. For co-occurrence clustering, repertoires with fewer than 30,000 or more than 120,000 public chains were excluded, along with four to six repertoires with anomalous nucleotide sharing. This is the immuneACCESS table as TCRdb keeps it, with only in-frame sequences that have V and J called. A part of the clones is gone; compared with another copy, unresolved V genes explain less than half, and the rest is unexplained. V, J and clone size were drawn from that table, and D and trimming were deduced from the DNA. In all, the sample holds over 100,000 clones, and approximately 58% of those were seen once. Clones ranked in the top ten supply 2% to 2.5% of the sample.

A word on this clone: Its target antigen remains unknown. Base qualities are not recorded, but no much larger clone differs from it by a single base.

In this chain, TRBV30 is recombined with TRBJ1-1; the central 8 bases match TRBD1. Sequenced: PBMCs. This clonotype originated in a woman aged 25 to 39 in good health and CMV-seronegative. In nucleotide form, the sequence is TGTGCCTGGAGTGGGTCAGGGGGCAAATTTCGTACTGAAGCTTTCTTT. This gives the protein CAWSGSGGKFRTEAFF. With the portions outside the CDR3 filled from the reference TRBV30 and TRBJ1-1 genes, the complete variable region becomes SQTIHQWPATLVQPVGSPLSLECTVEGTSNPNLYWYRQAAGRGLQLLFYSVGIGQISSEVPQNLSASRPQDRQFILSSKKLLLSDSGFYLCAWSGSGGKFRTEAFFGQGTRLTVV.